These 13 T cell receptor beta chains share one sample of origin, sequenced in a study of T-cell memory formation after mild COVID-19. TCRdb re-analysed the 5' RACE reads in MiXCR, keeping a single row per CDR3 protein. The sample lists about 340,000 distinct CDR3 sequences, over 20% occurring once. The sequenced sample consisted of PBMCs or a T cell subset sorted from them (not recorded which). These receptors were taken from an adult woman who had mild COVID-19 (a few samples of this study predate the infection). Cell type and time point are not known.

This clonotype was detected a few times. The CDR3 nucleotides are TGCGCCAGCAGCCAAGGGATCGGAGAGACCCAGTACTTC. Residues: CASSQGIGETQYF. The chain is built from TRBV4-3 and TRBJ2-5; D gene ambiguous. Germline V gene data show CDR1 as LGHNA and CDR2 as YSLEER. V was cut by 1 base and J by 4 bases, with 7 bases left in between. This CDR3 has 13 residues.

The V and J genes are TRBV7-9 and TRBJ2-7; 7 bases fit TRBD1. Looked up from germline, CDR1 is SEHNR and CDR2 is FQNEAQ (reference sequence). This CDR3 is built from 16 residues. V lost 3 bases, J lost 2 bases, and 10 bases stayed unmatched. CDR3 amino acids: CASSLDAGTEPYEQYF. The CDR3 DNA reads TGTGCCAGCAGCTTGGACGCCGGGACAGAACCCTACGAGCAGTACTTC.

This rearrangement joins TRBV6-5 to TRBJ2-2; D might be TRBD2 (6 bases). The CDR3 has 13 amino acids. Germline V gene lookup returns CDR1 MNHEY and CDR2 SVGAGI. V lost 4 bases to trimming and J lost 7 bases, with 10 bases between them. The chain's CDR3 is CASSLLAVGELFF. For the CDR3, the DNA is TGTGCCAGCAGTTTACTAGCAGTCGGGGAGCTGTTTTTT.

A few counts support this clonotype. This sequence joins TRBV12-3 or TRBV12-4 and TRBJ1-5; maybe TRBD1 (6 bases). The CDR3 runs to 13 residues. V lost 6 bases and J 6 bases, leaving 12 bases between the germline ends. The CDR3 DNA reads as TGTGCCAGCAGATTCTCAGGGGCTCAGCCCCAGCATTTT. This gives the protein CASRFSGAQPQHF.

The J gene is TRBJ2-1, the V gene TRBV4-1, with 11 bases that match TRBD2. Unmatched junction bases numbered 0, after V lost 4 bases and J lost 10 bases. This CDR3 region has 12 residues. Germline V gene lookup returns CDR1 MGHRA and CDR2 YSYEKL. The CDR3 sequence: CASSRLAGEQFF. The DNA for the CDR3 is TGCGCCAGCAGCCGACTAGCGGGGGAGCAGTTCTTC.

The rearrangement links TRBV2 to TRBJ1-3, with D maybe TRBD1 (5 bases). The CDR3 totals 12 residues. Germline CDR1 and CDR2: SNHLY and FYNNEI. V was clipped by 3 bases and J by 8 bases, with 8 bases between them. CDR3 sequence: CASSEGQYTIYF. The CDR3, as DNA: TGTGCCAGCAGTGAGGGGCAGTACACCATATATTTT.

This rearrangement joins TRBV6-6 to TRBJ2-7; TRBD2 matches 7 bases. The V segment lost 6 bases and the J segment 7 bases; nucleotides outside the gene matches: 9. The CDR3 has 13 amino acids. Germline assignment: CDR1 MNHNY and CDR2 SVGAGI (reference sequence). CDR3 in DNA: TGTGCCAGCAGACCCACTAGCGTGGAGGAGCAGTACTTC. It yields the protein CASRPTSVEEQYF.

This clonotype has just a few counts. The chain couples TRBV11-3 to TRBJ2-7; perhaps TRBD2 as D (6 bases). There are 14 residues in the CDR3. V lost 3 bases to trimming and J lost 2 bases, with 11 bases between them. CDR1 is SGHNT and CDR2 is YENEEA in the germline V gene. The CDR3 DNA follows: TGTGCCAGCAGCTTTAGGACTAAACCCTACGAGCAGTACTTC. Amino acids: CASSFRTKPYEQYF. The entire variable domain, with the rest obtained from reference TRBV11-3 and TRBJ2-7, is as follows: EAGVVQSPRYKIIEKKQPVAFWCNPISGHNTLYWYLQNLGQGPELLIRYENEEAVDDSQLPKDRFSAERLKGVDSTLKIQPAELGDSAVYLCASSFRTKPYEQYFGPGTRLTVT.

There are a few counts of this clonotype. The V gene is TRBV6-6, the J gene TRBJ1-2, with D unclear. The length of the CDR3 is 14 residues. In germline, CDR1 is MNHNY, CDR2 SVGAGI (reference sequence). The V and J ends lost 2 bases and 3 bases respectively, with 10 bases between them. The CDR3 DNA reads TGTGCCAGCAGTTACGATGGTAGAGACTATGGCTACACCTTC. Protein: CASSYDGRDYGYTF.

The CDR3 reads CASSSTGSSTDTQYF. The CDR3 coding sequence is TGTGCCAGCAGCTCTACAGGGTCCAGCACAGATACGCAGTATTTT. V gene TRBV7-3 combines with J gene TRBJ2-3; TRBD1 is a possible D gene (6 bases). The CDR3 extends over 15 amino acids. V was pared by 4 bases and J by 0 bases, with 11 bases between. Germline CDR1 SGHTA, CDR2 FQGTGA.

This clonotype was counted only a few times. V gene TRBV7-2 combines with J gene TRBJ2-3; TRBD1 matches 12 bases. V lost 5 bases to trimming and J lost 8 bases; unmatched junction nucleotides: 8. Per the germline V gene, CDR1 is SGHTA and CDR2 is FQGNSA. This CDR3 is built from 15 residues. CDR3: CASSTTGTGGVTQYF. Here the CDR3 DNA reads TGTGCCAGCAGCACTACCGGGACAGGGGGCGTTACGCAGTATTTT.

V and J are TRBV19 and TRBJ1-1; perhaps TRBD1 as D (5 bases). V gave up 3 bases and J gave up 7 bases, with 15 bases separating them. Germline V gives CDR1 LNHDA, CDR2 SQIVND (reference sequence). This CDR3 comprises 14 residues. The CDR3: CASSMSSRELEAFF. For the CDR3, the DNA is TGTGCCAGTAGTATGTCGTCCAGGGAGCTTGAAGCTTTCTTT.

This clonotype was counted a few times. The J gene is TRBJ2-3, the V gene TRBV3-1; the match to TRBD2 covers 10 bases. The CDR3 is made up of 15 amino acids. Germline loops: CDR1 LGHDT, CDR2 YNNKEL (reference sequence). The trim removed 4 bases at V and 6 bases at J, leaving 7 bases unmatched. CDR3 loop: CASSLGLAVSDTQYF. CDR3 coding DNA: TGTGCCAGCAGCCTTGGACTAGCGGTTTCGGATACGCAGTATTTT.